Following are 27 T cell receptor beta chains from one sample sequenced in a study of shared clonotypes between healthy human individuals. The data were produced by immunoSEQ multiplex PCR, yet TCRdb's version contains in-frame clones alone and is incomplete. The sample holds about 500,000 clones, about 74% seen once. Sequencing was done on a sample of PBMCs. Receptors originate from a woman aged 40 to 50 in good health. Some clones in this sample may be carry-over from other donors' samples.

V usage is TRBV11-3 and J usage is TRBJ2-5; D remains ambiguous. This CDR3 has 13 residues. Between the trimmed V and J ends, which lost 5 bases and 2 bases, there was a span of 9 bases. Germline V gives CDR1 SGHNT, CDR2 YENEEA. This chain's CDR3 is CASSQQWQETQYF. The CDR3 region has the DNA TGTGCCAGCAGCCAACAGTGGCAAGAGACCCAGTACTTC. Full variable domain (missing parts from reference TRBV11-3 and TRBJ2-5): EAGVVQSPRYKIIEKKQPVAFWCNPISGHNTLYWYLQNLGQGPELLIRYENEEAVDDSQLPKDRFSAERLKGVDSTLKIQPAELGDSAVYLCASSQQWQETQYFGPGTRLLVL.

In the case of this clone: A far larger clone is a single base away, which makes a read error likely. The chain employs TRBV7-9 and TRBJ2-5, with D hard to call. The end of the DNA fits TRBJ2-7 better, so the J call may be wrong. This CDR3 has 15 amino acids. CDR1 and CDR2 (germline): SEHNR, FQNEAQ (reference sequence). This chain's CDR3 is CASSPPFRSGYEQYF. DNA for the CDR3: TGTGCCAGCAGCCCGCCCTTCAGGTCCGGCTACGAGCAGTACTTC.

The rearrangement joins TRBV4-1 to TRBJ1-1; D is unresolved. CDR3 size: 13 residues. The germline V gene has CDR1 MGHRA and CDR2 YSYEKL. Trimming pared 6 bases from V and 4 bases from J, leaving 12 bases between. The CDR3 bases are TGCGCCAGCAGTGCTCCCCGGGGCACTGAAGCTTTCTTT. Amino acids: CASSAPRGTEAFF.

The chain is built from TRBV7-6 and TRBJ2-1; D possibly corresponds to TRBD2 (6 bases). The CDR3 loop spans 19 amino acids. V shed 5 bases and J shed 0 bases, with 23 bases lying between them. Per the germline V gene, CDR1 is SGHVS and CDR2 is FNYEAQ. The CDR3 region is CASSVRDSSHGGSYNEQFF. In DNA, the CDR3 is TGTGCCAGCAGCGTACGGGACTCCTCGCATGGTGGCTCCTACAATGAGCAGTTCTTC.

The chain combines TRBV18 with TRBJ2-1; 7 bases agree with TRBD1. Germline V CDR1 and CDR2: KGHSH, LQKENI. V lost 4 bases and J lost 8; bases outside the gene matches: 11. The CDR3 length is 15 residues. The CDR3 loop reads CASSLGSGTVDEQFF. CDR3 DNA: TGTGCCAGCTCACTCGGATCCGGGACAGTCGATGAGCAGTTCTTC. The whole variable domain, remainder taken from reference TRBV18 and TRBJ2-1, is NAGVMQNPRHLVRRRGQEARLRCSPMKGHSHVYWYRQLPEEGLKFMVYLQKENIIDESGMPKERFSAEFPKEGPSILRIQQVVRGDSAAYFCASSLGSGTVDEQFFGPGTRLTVL.

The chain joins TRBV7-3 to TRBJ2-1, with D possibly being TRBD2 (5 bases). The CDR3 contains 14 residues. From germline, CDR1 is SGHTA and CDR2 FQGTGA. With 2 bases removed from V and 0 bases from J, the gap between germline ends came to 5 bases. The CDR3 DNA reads TGTGCCAGCAGCTTAGCGGGCTCCTACAATGAGCAGTTCTTC. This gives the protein CASSLAGSYNEQFF.

DNA of the CDR3: TGCAGCGTTGCTACAGGGAAGGGCAATGAGCAGTTCTTC. It encodes CSVATGKGNEQFF. J is TRBJ2-1 and V is TRBV29-1; perhaps TRBD1 as D (6 bases). The CDR3 contains 13 residues. The germline V gene encodes CDR1 SQVTM and CDR2 ANQGSEA. The V gene lost 4 bases and the J gene lost 6 bases, with 13 bases spanning the gap.

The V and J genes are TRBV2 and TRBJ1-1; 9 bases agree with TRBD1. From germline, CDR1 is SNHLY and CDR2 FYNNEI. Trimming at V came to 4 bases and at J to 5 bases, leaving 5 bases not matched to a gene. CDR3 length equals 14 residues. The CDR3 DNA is TGTGCCAGCAGTGGGACACAGGGGGCTACTGAAGCTTTCTTT. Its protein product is CASSGTQGATEAFF.

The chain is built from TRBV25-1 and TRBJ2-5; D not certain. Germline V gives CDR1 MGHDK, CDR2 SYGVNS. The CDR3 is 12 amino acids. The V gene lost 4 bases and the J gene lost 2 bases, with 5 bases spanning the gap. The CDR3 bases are TGTGCCAGCAGTGTTCATCAAGAGACCCAGTACTTC. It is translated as CASSVHQETQYF.

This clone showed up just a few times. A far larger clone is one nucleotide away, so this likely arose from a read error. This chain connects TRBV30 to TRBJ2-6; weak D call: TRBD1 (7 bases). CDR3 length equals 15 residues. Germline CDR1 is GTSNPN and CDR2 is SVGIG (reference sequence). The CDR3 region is CARGTDLSGANVLAF. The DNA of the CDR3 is TGTGCCCGGGGGACAGACCTCTCTGGGGCCAACGTCCTGGCTTTC.

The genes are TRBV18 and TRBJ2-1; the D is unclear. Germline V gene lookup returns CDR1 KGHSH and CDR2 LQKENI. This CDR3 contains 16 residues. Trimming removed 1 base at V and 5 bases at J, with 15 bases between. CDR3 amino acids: CASSPLLSGINNEQFF. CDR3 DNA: TGTGCCAGCTCACCACTCTTGTCGGGTATCAACAATGAGCAGTTCTTC.

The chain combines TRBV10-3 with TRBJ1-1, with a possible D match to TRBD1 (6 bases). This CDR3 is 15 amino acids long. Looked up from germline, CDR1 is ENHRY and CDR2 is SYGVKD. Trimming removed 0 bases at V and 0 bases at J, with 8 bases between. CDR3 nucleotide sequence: TGTGCCATCAGTGAGTCGGGACACCTGAACACTGAAGCTTTCTTT. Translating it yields CAISESGHLNTEAFF.

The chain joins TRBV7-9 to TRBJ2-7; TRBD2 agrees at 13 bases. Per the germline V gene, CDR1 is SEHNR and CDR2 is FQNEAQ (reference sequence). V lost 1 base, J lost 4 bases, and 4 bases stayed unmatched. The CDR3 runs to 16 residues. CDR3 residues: CASSLGGLAGQYEQYF. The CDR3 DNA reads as TGTGCCAGCAGCTTAGGGGGACTAGCGGGACAGTACGAGCAGTACTTC.

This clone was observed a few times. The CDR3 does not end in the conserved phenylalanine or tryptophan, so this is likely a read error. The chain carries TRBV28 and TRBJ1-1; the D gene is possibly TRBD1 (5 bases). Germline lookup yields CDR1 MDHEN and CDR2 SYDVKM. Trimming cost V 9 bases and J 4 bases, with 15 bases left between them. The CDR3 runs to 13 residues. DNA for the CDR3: TGTGCCAGTCGGCCCCGGGGGACCACTGAAGCTTTCCTT. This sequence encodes CASRPRGTTEAFL.

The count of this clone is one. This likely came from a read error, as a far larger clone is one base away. The CDR3 reads CASSLQGSYERYF. The DNA of the CDR3 is TGTGCCAGCAGCTTACAGGGCTCCTACGAGCGGTACTTC. The chain uses TRBV11-2 and TRBJ2-7, with D perhaps TRBD1 (5 bases). The length of the CDR3 is 13 residues. Germline lookup yields CDR1 SGHAT and CDR2 FQNNGV.

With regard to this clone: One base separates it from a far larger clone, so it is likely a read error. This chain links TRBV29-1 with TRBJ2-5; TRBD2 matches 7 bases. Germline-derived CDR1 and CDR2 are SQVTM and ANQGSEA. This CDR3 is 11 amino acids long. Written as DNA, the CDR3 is TGCAGCGCCTCCCGGGGGGAGACCCAGCACTTC. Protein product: CSASRGETQHF.

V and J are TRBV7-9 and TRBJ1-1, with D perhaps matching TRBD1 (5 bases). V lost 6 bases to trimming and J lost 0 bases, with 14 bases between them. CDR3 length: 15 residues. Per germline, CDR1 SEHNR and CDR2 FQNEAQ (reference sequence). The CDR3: CASRENKGMNTEAFF. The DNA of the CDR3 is TGTGCCAGCAGAGAGAATAAGGGGATGAACACTGAAGCTTTCTTT. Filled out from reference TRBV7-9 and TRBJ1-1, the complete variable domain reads DTGVSQNPRHKITKRGQNVTFRCDPISEHNRLYWYRQTLGQGPEFLTYFQNEAQLEKSRLLSDRFSAERPKGSFSTLEIQRTEQGDSAMYLCASRENKGMNTEAFFGQGTRLTVV.

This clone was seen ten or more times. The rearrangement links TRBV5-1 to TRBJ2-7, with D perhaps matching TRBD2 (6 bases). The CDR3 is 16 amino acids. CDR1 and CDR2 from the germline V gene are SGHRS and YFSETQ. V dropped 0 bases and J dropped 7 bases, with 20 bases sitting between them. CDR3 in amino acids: CASSLVAGSTMGEQYF. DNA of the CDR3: TGCGCCAGCAGCTTGGTGGCGGGATCTACTATGGGGGAGCAGTACTTC.

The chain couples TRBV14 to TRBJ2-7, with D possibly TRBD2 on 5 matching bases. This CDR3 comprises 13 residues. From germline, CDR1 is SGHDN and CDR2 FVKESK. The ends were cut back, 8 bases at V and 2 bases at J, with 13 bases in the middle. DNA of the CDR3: TGTGCCAGCGAGTCTTCGGGGACCTACGAGCAGTACTTC. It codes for CASESSGTYEQYF.

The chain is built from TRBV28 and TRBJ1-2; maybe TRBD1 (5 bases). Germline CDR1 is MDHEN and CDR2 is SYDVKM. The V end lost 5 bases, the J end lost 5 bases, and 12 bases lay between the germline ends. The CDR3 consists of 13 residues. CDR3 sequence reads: CASSGGGVYGYTF. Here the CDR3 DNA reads TGTGCCAGCAGTGGGGGGGGTGTTTATGGCTACACCTTC.

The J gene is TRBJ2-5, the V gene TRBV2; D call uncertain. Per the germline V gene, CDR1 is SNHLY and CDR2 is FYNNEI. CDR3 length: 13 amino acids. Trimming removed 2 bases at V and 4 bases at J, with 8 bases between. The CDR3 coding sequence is TGTGCCAGCAGTGAATACGAGCGAGAGACCCAGTACTTC. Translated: CASSEYERETQYF.

CDR3 region: CASIPTPLGSQETQYF. In DNA form, the CDR3 reads TGTGCCAGCATCCCTACGCCCCTAGGAAGCCAAGAGACCCAGTACTTC. V gene TRBV7-6 combines with J gene TRBJ2-5; no clear D. This CDR3 has 16 residues. V lost 7 bases, J lost 1 base, and 19 bases lay in between. Germline V CDR1 and CDR2: SGHVS, FNYEAQ.

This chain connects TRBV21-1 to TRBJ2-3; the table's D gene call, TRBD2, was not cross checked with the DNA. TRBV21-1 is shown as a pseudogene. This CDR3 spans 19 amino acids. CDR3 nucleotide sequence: TGTGCCAGCAGCAAGATCCGGGGACTAGCGGGAAAGAGCACAGATACGCAGTATTTT. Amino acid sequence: CASSKIRGLAGKSTDTQYF.

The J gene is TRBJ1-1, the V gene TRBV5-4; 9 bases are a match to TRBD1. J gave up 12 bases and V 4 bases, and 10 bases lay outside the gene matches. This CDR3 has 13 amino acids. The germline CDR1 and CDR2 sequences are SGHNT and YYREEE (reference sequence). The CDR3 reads CASSTGQGISSFF. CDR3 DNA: TGTGCCAGCAGCACGGGACAGGGCATTTCTTCTTTCTTT. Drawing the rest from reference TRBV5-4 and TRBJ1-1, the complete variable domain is ETGVTQSPTHLIKTRGQQVTLRCSSQSGHNTVSWYQQALGQGPQFIFQYYREEENGRGNFPPRFSGLQFPNYSSELNVNALELDDSALYLCASSTGQGISSFFGQGTRLTVV.

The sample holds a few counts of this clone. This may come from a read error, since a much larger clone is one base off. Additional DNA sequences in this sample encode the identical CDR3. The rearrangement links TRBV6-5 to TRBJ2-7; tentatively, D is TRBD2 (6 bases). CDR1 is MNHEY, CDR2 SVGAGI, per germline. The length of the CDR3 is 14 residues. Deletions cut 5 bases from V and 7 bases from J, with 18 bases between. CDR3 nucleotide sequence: TGTGCCAGCAGTAAGCCGGGACTGGGTCGGGAGCAGTACTTC. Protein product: CASSKPGLGREQYF.

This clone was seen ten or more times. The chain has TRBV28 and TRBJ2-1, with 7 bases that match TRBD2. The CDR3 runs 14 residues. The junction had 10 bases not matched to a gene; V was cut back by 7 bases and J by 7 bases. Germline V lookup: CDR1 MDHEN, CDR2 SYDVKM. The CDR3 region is CASIDSGRGNEQFF. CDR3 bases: TGTGCCAGCATCGATAGCGGGCGGGGGAATGAGCAGTTCTTC.

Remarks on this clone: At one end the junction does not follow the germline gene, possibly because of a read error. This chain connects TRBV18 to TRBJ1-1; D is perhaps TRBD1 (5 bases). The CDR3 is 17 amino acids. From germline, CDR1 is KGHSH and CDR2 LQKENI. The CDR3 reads CANSLRPRGVRDTEAFF. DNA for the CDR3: TGTGCCAACTCACTGCGCCCACGGGGGGTGAGAGACACTGAAGCTTTCTTT.